This T cell receptor (beta chain) was observed in a study of cytomegalovirus exposure and HLA in healthy donors. Across the whole study: In an early release, HLA-typed donors contributed approximately 82 million unique TCR sequences.

In regard to this clone: No antigen is known for it.

Nominally healthy donors provided the samples, though records likely missed some immune exposures. Whole-study results and caveats: Among the sequence variants, a highly shared cluster was likely an artifact of sequencing.

The PCR had 60 Vbeta and 13 Jbeta primers. This table comes from immunoSEQ multiplex PCR, and its TCRdb copy is limited to in-frame clones, with some not included. Here the sample spans about 120,000 clones, 75% to 80% being singletons. V was pared by 6 bases and J by 3 bases, with 11 bases between. CDR1 SNHLY and CDR2 FYNNEI come from the germline V gene. The CDR3 runs to 13 residues. This TCR was sampled from a middle-aged woman in good health and CMV-seronegative. The sequenced material came from PBMCs. The J gene is TRBJ1-1, the V gene TRBV2, with a tentative D call TRBD1 (5 bases). The CDR3 loop reads CASRLGEDTEAFF. DNA of the CDR3: TGTGCCAGCAGGTTGGGGGAGGACACTGAAGCTTTCTTT.